This T cell receptor beta chain was profiled in a study of blood T cells in healthy people across ages. Study-wide context: Template switching retrieved approximately one barcoded beta molecule for each two T cells. The study, taken as a whole, reports: Unknown CMV status may confound age-related changes in expanded clones.

This clonotype was recorded once. Its antigen remains unknown. The junction and the germline gene differ at one end; a read error may be behind it. With a J-beta primer mix and a sample-barcoded 5' primer, a second PCR ran about 7 to 12 cycles. Each sample yielded at least 3 million CDR3-containing paired-end reads. MiXCR, run by TCRdb on the 5' RACE reads, gives a single entry per CDR3 protein. The sample lists about 1.7 million distinct CDR3 sequences, about 30% occurring once. Investigators took ten milliliters of peripheral blood from every donor. The clonotype comes from a woman in her 30s in good health. Source material: blood.

The CDR3 nucleotides are TGCGCCAGCAGTGGGTCGGAAGGAAACTACCATGAGCAGTTCTTC. This translates into CASSGSEGNYHEQFF. V usage is TRBV10-1 and J usage is TRBJ2-1, with D uncertain. This CDR3 region has 15 residues. Germline-derived CDR1 and CDR2 are WNHNN and SYGVQD (reference sequence).